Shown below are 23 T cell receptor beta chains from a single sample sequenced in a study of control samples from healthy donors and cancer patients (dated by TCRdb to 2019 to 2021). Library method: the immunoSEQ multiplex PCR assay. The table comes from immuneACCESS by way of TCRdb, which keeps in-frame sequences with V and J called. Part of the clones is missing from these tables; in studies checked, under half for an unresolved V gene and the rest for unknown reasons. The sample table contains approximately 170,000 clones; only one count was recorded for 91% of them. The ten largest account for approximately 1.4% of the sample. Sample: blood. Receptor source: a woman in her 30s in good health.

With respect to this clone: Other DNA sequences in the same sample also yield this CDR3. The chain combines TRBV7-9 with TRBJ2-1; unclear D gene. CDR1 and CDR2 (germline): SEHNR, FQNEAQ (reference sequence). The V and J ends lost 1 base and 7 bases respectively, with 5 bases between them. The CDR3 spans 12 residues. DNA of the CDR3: TGTGCCAGCAGCTTAGTAGGTAATGAGCAGTTCTTC. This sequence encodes CASSLVGNEQFF.

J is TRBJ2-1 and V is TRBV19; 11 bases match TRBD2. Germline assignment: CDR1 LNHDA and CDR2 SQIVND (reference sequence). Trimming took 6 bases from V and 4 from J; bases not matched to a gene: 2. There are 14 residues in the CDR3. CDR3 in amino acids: CASRGLADYNEQFF. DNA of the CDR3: TGTGCCAGTAGGGGACTAGCGGATTACAATGAGCAGTTCTTC.

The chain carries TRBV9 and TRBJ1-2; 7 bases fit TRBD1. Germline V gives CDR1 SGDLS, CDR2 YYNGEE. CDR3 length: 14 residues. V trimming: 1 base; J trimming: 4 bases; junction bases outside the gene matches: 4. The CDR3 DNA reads TGTGCCAGCAGCGTATCCAGGGGGGGCTATGGCTACACCTTC. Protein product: CASSVSRGGYGYTF.

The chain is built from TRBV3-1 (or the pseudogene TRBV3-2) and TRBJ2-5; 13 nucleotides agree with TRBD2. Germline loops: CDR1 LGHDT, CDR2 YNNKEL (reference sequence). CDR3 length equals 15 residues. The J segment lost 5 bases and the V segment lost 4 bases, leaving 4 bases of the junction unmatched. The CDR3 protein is CASSRGLAGVETQYF. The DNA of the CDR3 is TGTGCCAGCAGCCGAGGACTAGCGGGGGTTGAGACCCAGTACTTC.

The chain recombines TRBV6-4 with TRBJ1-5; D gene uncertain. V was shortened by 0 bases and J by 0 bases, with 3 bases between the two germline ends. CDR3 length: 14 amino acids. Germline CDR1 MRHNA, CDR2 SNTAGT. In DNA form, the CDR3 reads TGTGCCAGCAGTGACTCTTATAGCAATCAGCCCCAGCATTTT. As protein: CASSDSYSNQPQHF.

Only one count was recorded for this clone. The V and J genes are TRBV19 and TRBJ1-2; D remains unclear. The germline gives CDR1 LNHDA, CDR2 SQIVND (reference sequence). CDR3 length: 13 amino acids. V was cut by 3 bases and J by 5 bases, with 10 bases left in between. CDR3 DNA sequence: TGTGCCAGTAGTATCCAGTCCCCTTATGGCTACACCTTC. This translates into CASSIQSPYGYTF.

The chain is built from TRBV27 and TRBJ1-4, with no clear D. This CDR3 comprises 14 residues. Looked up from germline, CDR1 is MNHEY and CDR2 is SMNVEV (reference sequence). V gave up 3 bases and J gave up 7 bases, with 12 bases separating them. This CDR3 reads CASSFRPLPEKLFF. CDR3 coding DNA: TGTGCCAGCAGTTTCCGGCCTCTCCCTGAAAAACTGTTTTTT. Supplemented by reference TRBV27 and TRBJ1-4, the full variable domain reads EAQVTQNPRYLITVTGKKLTVTCSQNMNHEYMSWYRQDPGLGLRQIYYSMNVEVTDKGDVPEGYKVSRKEKRNFPLILESPSPNQTSLYFCASSFRPLPEKLFFGSGTQLSVL.

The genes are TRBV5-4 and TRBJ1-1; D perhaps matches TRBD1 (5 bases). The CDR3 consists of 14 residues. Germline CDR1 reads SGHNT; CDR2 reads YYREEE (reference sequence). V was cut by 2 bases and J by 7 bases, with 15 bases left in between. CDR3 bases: TGTGCCAGCAGCTTCCTTCAGGGATCTAATGAAGCTTTCTTT. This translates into CASSFLQGSNEAFF.

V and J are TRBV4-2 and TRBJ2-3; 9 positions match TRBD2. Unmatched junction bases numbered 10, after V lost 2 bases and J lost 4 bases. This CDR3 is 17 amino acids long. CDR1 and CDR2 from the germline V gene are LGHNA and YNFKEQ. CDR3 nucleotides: TGTGCCAGCAGCCAAAAAGGGGGCGGGGGGGCGGCAGATACGCAGTATTTT. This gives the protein CASSQKGGGGAADTQYF.

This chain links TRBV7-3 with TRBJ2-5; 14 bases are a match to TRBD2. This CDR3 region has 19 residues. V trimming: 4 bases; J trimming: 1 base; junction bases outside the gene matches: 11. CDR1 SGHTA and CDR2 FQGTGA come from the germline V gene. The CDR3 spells CASSSPGTSGGIFQETQYF. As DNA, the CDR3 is TGTGCCAGCAGCTCCCCTGGGACTAGCGGGGGTATTTTCCAAGAGACCCAGTACTTC. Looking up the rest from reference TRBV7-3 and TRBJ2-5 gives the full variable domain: GAGVSQTPSNKVTEKGKYVELRCDPISGHTALYWYRQSLGQGPEFLIYFQGTGAADDSGLPNDRFFAVRPEGSVSTLKIQRTERGDSAVYLCASSSPGTSGGIFQETQYFGPGTRLLVL.

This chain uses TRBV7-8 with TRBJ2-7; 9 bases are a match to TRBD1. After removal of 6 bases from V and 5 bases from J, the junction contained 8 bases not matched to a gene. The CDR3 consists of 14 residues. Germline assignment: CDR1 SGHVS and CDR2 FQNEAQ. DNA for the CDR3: TGTGCCAGCAGAACCGGGACAGGGATCCACGAGCAGTACTTC. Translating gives CASRTGTGIHEQYF.

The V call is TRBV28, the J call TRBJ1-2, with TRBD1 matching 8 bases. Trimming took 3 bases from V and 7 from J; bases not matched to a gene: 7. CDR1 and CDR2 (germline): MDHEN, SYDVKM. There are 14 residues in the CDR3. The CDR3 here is CASSFLQGAGGYTF. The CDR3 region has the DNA TGTGCCAGCAGTTTCCTTCAGGGGGCGGGTGGCTACACCTTC.

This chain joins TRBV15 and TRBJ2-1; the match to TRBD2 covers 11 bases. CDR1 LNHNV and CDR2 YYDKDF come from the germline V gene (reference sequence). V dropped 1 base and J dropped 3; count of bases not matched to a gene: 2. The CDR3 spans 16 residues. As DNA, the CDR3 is TGTGCCACCAGCAGAGCTACTAGCGGGGGCTACAATGAGCAGTTCTTC. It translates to CATSRATSGGYNEQFF.

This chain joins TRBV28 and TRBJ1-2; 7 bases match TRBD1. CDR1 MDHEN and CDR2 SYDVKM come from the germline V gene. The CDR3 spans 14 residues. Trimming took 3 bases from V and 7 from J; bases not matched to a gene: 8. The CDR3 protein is CASSLGNRGGGYTF. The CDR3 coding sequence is TGTGCCAGCAGTTTGGGGAACAGGGGCGGTGGCTACACCTTC.

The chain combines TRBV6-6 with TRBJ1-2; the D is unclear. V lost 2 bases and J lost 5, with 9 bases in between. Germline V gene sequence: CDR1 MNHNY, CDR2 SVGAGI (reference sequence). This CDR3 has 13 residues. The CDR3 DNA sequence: TGTGCCAGCAGTTACCGACGACCGTATGGCTACACCTTC. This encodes CASSYRRPYGYTF.

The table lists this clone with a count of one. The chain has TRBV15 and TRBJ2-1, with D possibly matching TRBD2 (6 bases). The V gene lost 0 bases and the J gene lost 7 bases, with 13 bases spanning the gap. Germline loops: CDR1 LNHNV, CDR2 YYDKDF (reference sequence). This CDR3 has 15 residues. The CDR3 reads CATSRDLSGGNEQFF. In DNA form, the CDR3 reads TGTGCCACCAGCAGAGATTTAAGCGGAGGGAATGAGCAGTTCTTC.

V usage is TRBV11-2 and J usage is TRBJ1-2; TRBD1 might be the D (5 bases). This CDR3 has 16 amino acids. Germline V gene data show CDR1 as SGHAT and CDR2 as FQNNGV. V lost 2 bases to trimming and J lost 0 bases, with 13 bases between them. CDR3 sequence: CASSLYRDGANYGYTF. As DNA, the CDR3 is TGTGCCAGCAGCTTATACCGGGACGGAGCTAACTATGGCTACACCTTC.

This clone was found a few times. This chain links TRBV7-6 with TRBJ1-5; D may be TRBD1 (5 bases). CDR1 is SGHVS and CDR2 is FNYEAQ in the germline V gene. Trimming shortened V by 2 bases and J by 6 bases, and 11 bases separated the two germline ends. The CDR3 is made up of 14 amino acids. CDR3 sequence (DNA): TGTGCCAGCAGCTTACGGCAGGGAGGTCAGCCCCAGCATTTT. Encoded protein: CASSLRQGGQPQHF.

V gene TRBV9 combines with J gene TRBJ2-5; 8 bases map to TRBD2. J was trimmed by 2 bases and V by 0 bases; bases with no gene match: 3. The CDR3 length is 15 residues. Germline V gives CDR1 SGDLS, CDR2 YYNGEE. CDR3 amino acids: CASSVASGGQETQYF. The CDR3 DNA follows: TGTGCCAGCAGCGTAGCCAGCGGGGGACAAGAGACCCAGTACTTC.

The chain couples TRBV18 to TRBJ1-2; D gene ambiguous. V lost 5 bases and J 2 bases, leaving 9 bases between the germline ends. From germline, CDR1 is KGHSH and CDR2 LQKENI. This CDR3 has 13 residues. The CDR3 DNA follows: TGTGCCAGCTCATCGGGCCGGAACTATGGCTACACCTTC. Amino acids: CASSSGRNYGYTF.

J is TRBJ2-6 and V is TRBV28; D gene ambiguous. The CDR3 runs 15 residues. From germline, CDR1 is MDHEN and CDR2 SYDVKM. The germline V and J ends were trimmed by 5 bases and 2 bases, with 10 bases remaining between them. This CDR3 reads CASSPPVTGANVLTF. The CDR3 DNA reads TGTGCCAGCAGTCCCCCAGTTACTGGGGCCAACGTCCTGACTTTC.

The chain's CDR3 is CASSSKGGNEAFF. The DNA for the CDR3 is TGTGCCAGCAGCTCTAAGGGGGGTAATGAAGCTTTCTTT. The rearrangement joins TRBV7-9 to TRBJ1-1; D might be TRBD1 (6 bases). Germline CDR1 is SEHNR and CDR2 is FQNEAQ (reference sequence). There are 13 residues in the CDR3. V dropped 4 bases and J dropped 7 bases, with 13 bases sitting between them. Full variable domain (missing parts from reference TRBV7-9 and TRBJ1-1): DTGVSQNPRHKITKRGQNVTFRCDPISEHNRLYWYRQTLGQGPEFLTYFQNEAQLEKSRLLSDRFSAERPKGSFSTLEIQRTEQGDSAMYLCASSSKGGNEAFFGQGTRLTVV.

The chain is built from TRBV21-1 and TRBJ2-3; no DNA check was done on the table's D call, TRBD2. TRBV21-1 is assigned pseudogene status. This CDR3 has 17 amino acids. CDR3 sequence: CASSNRSSGSVTDTQYF. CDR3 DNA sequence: TGTGCCAGCAGCAATAGATCTAGCGGGAGTGTTACAGATACGCAGTATTTT.